This TCR beta chain was sequenced during a study of T cells in tuberculosis. Overall study context: A South African cohort included IGRA-negative adolescents, latently infected IGRA-positive adolescents and adults with active tuberculosis.

Assay: immunoSEQ multiplex PCR; the TCRdb copy retains only in-frame clones and omits some. The sample shows some 31,000 clones, 80% to 95% of them seen only once. For this clone: Its antigen remains unknown.

Study results and caveats: The TCR-beta difference was not significant; alpha differences partly reflected length. Smaller distances to GMM-specific TCRs suggested their expansion in active tuberculosis.

Input material: PBMCs. The sequence was collected from a donor aged 5-35 years with latent tuberculosis or without tuberculosis infection.

CDR3 region: CASSFESSGANVLTF. CDR3 sequence (DNA): TGTGCCAGCAGCTTTGAGAGCTCTGGGGCCAACGTCCTGACTTTC. This rearrangement joins TRBV7-2 to TRBJ2-6; no clear D. Germline CDR1 reads SGHTA; CDR2 reads FQGNSA. The CDR3 is made up of 15 amino acids. V lost 3 bases to trimming and J lost 0 bases, with 6 bases between them.